This section outlines one TCR beta chain sequence together with its context. Antigen specificity is unknown. The sample belongs to a study of OX40 agonist ivuxolimab in advanced cancers. Background on the study: Partial responses were achieved by three patients, one with hepatocellular carcinoma and two with cutaneous melanoma.

Regarding the study as a whole: Low levels of normalized T-cell clonal expansion also appeared in some nonresponders.

Measured with immunoSEQ multiplex PCR; TCRdb has only the in-frame clones, and not every one. In the table there are roughly 23,000 clones, approximately 85% of which are singletons. CDR1 and CDR2 (germline): GTSNPN, SVGIG (reference sequence). Deletions cut 5 bases from V and 3 bases from J, with 14 bases between. The CDR3 sequence is 14 residues long. The sequence derives from an adult with an advanced solid tumor such as melanoma, head and neck, liver or kidney cancer. The chain has TRBV30 and TRBJ1-5; possible D gene TRBD1, 5 bases. The specimen comprised CD4+ or CD8+ T cells sorted from blood, sampled in a trial of the OX40 agonist ivuxolimab. In DNA, the CDR3 is TGTGCCTGGGCCTCGGGGCAGGTCAATCAGCCCCAGCATTTT. This codes for CAWASGQVNQPQHF.